The 16 T cell receptor beta chains reported below all come from one sample, sequenced in a study of beta chain features in type 1 diabetes. General study results and limits: Across all four CD4+ subsets, people with type 1 diabetes showed modestly shorter TCRB CDR3s.

All of the isolated RNA was reverse transcribed, so expressed TCRB transcripts were sequenced. The data were produced by immunoSEQ multiplex PCR, yet TCRdb's version contains in-frame clones alone and is incomplete. The top ten hold under 0.02% of the sample, which has 250,000 to 350,000 clones, over 11% seen once. Their antigen targets remain unknown. Sequences were obtained from naive CD4+ T cells from blood. These receptors all stem from a man younger than 40 with type 1 diabetes.

This clone was observed a few times. This chain links TRBV9 with TRBJ2-5, with 8 bases aligning to TRBD2. Per the germline V gene, CDR1 is SGDLS and CDR2 is YYNGEE. Trimming removed 0 bases from V and 4 bases from J; junction bases left unmatched: 8. There are 16 residues in the CDR3. The CDR3: CASSVGSGSVGETQYF. The CDR3 DNA reads as TGTGCCAGCAGCGTAGGAAGCGGGAGTGTGGGAGAGACCCAGTACTTC.

This sequence joins TRBV7-7 and TRBJ2-7; 8 bases agree with TRBD2. Trimming removed 4 bases from V and 5 bases from J; junction bases left unmatched: 13. Looked up from germline, CDR1 is SSHAT and CDR2 is FNYEAQ (reference sequence). The CDR3 runs 16 residues. In DNA form, the CDR3 reads TGTGCCAGCAGCTACTTCGCGAGCGGGAGTCGTAACGAGCAGTACTTC. It codes for CASSYFASGSRNEQYF.

The sample holds a few counts of this clone. The chain joins TRBV9 to TRBJ1-4; D perhaps matches TRBD1 (6 bases). V dropped 4 bases and J dropped 5 bases, with 9 bases sitting between them. Germline lookup yields CDR1 SGDLS and CDR2 YYNGEE. This CDR3 is 13 amino acids long. The CDR3 sequence: CASSPDRNEKLFF. In DNA form, the CDR3 reads TGTGCCAGCAGCCCGGACAGAAATGAAAAACTGTTTTTT.

A few counts support this clone. V usage is TRBV19 and J usage is TRBJ1-2; TRBD1 matches 8 bases. Germline assignment: CDR1 LNHDA and CDR2 SQIVND (reference sequence). V lost 5 bases to trimming and J lost 5 bases; unmatched junction nucleotides: 16. This CDR3 has 17 residues. For the CDR3, the DNA is TGTGCCAGTAGTCTTCAGATAGGGACAGGATATCGGTATGGCTACACCTTC. The encoded protein is CASSLQIGTGYRYGYTF. Full variable domain (remainder filled in from reference TRBV19 and TRBJ1-2): DGGITQSPKYLFRKEGQNVTLSCEQNLNHDAMYWYRQDPGQGLRLIYYSQIVNDFQKGDIAEGYSVSREKKESFPLTVTSAQKNPTAFYLCASSLQIGTGYRYGYTFGSGTRLTVV.

This chain links TRBV28 with TRBJ2-1; a weak D match, TRBD1 (5 bases). Trimming took off 2 bases at V and 4 bases at J, with 15 bases between the two ends. Germline CDR1 is MDHEN and CDR2 is SYDVKM. The CDR3 sequence is 16 residues long. CDR3 DNA: TGTGCCAGCAGTTTAATTGGCAGGGCTGCTTACAATGAGCAGTTCTTC. Its translation is CASSLIGRAAYNEQFF.

The chain carries TRBV7-9 and TRBJ1-5; no firm D call. The V end lost 3 bases, the J end lost 3 bases, and 9 bases lay between the germline ends. Germline CDR1 and CDR2: SEHNR and FQNEAQ (reference sequence). This CDR3 is 14 amino acids long. The CDR3 loop reads CASSFTGSNQPQHF. The DNA for the CDR3 is TGTGCCAGCAGCTTCACGGGGTCCAATCAGCCCCAGCATTTT.

The V gene is TRBV2, the J gene TRBJ1-4, with TRBD1 identical over 7 bases. The CDR3 is 14 amino acids. The germline CDR1 and CDR2 sequences are SNHLY and FYNNEI. V lost 5 bases, J lost 8 bases, and 8 bases stayed unmatched. The CDR3 protein is CASSWGTAEEKLFF. CDR3 sequence (DNA): TGTGCCAGCAGTTGGGGGACAGCTGAGGAAAAACTGTTTTTT.

The chain carries TRBV7-2 and TRBJ1-3; 8 bases map to TRBD1. The CDR3 consists of 15 residues. The germline CDR1 and CDR2 sequences are SGHTA and FQGNSA. The trim removed 4 bases at V and 4 bases at J, leaving 6 bases unmatched. The CDR3 is CASSSRRDRGNTIYF. CDR3 in DNA: TGTGCCAGCAGCTCGCGCCGGGACAGGGGAAACACCATATATTTT.

The chain recombines TRBV5-1 with TRBJ2-1; TRBD2 aligns across 10 bases. Trimming removed 4 bases from V and 1 base from J; junction bases left unmatched: 14. Germline CDR1 is SGHRS and CDR2 is YFSETQ. CDR3 size: 19 residues. CDR3 sequence (DNA): TGCGCCAGCAGCACCGACAGTAGCGGGAGGCACCCATCCTACAATGAGCAGTTCTTC. It is translated as CASSTDSSGRHPSYNEQFF.

The CDR3, as DNA: TGCGCCAGCAGCGTCCCCACTCTGGGGGGGCGGGAGACCCAGTACTTC. Its protein is CASSVPTLGGRETQYF. The chain uses TRBV5-1 and TRBJ2-5; maybe TRBD2 (7 bases). V lost 4 bases to trimming and J lost 5 bases, with 21 bases between them. Germline-derived CDR1 and CDR2 are SGHRS and YFSETQ. The CDR3 covers 16 residues.

The rearrangement links TRBV6-6 to TRBJ2-2; a weak D match, TRBD2 (5 bases). The V end lost 5 bases, the J end lost 4 bases, and 14 bases lay between the germline ends. Germline lookup yields CDR1 MNHNY and CDR2 SVGAGI (reference sequence). This CDR3 is built from 15 residues. The CDR3 protein is CASSAPGTTTGELFF. Here the CDR3 DNA reads TGTGCCAGCAGTGCTCCGGGAACTACCACCGGGGAGCTGTTTTTT.

This clone has just a few counts. The sample holds other DNA sequences that translate to the same CDR3. The genes are TRBV6-5 and TRBJ1-1; TRBD1 is a possible D gene (6 bases). The CDR3 extends over 13 amino acids. V lost 2 bases, J lost 5 bases, and 9 bases lay in between. Germline V gene sequence: CDR1 MNHEY, CDR2 SVGAGI. The CDR3: CASSYRRGTEAFF. DNA of the CDR3: TGTGCCAGCAGTTACCGCAGGGGAACTGAAGCTTTCTTT.

A few counts support this clone. This chain connects TRBV7-9 to TRBJ2-1; TRBD2 agrees at 8 bases. CDR1 and CDR2 from the germline V gene are SEHNR and FQNEAQ (reference sequence). Trimming removed 1 base from V and 2 bases from J; junction bases left unmatched: 10. This CDR3 comprises 18 residues. DNA of the CDR3: TGTGCCAGCAGCTTAGGTGTAACGGGACTAGTCACCTACAATGAGCAGTTCTTC. It specifies CASSLGVTGLVTYNEQFF.

V usage is TRBV9 and J usage is TRBJ2-3, with D perhaps TRBD2 (5 bases). The V and J ends lost 1 base and 4 bases respectively, with 10 bases between them. CDR3 length: 14 amino acids. CDR1 and CDR2 from the germline V gene are SGDLS and YYNGEE. CDR3 residues: CASSVTSVPDTQYF. The CDR3 DNA is TGTGCCAGCAGCGTAACTAGTGTTCCAGATACGCAGTATTTT.

The chain couples TRBV18 to TRBJ2-7, with 8 bases fitting TRBD1. The CDR3 is made up of 14 amino acids. CDR1 is KGHSH and CDR2 is LQKENI in the germline V gene. Germline trimming cut 4 bases from V and 4 bases from J; bases unmatched to any gene: 6. The DNA of the CDR3 is TGTGCCAGCTCACTCGGACAGGGCCAATACGAGCAGTACTTC. It yields the protein CASSLGQGQYEQYF.

This clone was counted only a few times. The chain carries TRBV28 and TRBJ2-7; tentatively, D is TRBD2 (5 bases). CDR1 and CDR2 from the germline V gene are MDHEN and SYDVKM. Trimming stripped 5 bases from V and 6 bases from J, with 17 bases between. This CDR3 is built from 14 residues. CDR3 nucleotide sequence: TGTGCCAGCAGTAGCCCCGGGGATGGAGGCGAGCAGTACTTC. It codes for CASSSPGDGGEQYF.